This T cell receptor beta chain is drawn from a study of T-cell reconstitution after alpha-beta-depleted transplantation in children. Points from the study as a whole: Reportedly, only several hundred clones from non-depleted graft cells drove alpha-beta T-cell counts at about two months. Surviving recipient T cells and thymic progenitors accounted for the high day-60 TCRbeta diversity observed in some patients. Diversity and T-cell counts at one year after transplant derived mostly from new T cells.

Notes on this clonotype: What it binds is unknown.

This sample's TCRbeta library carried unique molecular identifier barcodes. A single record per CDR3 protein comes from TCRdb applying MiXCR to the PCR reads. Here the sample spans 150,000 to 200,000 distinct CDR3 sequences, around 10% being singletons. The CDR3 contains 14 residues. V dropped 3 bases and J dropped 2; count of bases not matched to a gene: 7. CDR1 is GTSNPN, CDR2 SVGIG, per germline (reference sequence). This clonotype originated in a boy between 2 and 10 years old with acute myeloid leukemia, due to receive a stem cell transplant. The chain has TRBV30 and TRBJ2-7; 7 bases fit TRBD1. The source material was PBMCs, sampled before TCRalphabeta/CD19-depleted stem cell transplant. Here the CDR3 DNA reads TGTGCCTGGAGGCCCGGGACAGCCACCTACGAGCAGTACTTC. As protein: CAWRPGTATYEQYF.